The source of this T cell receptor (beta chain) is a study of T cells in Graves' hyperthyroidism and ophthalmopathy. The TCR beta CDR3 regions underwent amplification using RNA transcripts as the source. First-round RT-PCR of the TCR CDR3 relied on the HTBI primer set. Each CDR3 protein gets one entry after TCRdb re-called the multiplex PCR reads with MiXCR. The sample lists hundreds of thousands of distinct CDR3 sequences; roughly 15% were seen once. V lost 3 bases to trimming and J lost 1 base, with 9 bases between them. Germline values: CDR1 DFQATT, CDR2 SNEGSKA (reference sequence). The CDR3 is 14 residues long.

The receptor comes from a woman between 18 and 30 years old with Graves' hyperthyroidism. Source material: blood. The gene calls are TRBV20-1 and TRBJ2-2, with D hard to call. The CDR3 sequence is CSASANKNTGELFF. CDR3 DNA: TGCAGTGCTAGCGCAAACAAGAACACCGGGGAGCTGTTTTTT.